The rows below give T cell receptor beta chains drawn from one sample of a study of T cell repertoires in cytomegalovirus infection. No antigens are known for them. In TCRdb, the reads were re-called with MiXCR into one record per CDR3 protein. The sample shows approximately 110,000 distinct CDR3 sequences, 30% to 35% of them seen only once. The input for sequencing was CD8+ T cells from cultured PBMCs, taken from culture after CMV antigen stimulation. These receptors all come from a human donor in good health (CMV status not recorded). Some clones in this sample may be carry-over from other donors' samples. CDR3s include the opening cysteine and the closing phenylalanine or tryptophan. Each record gives: J gene, D gene, clone size, V gene, CDR3 DNA, CDR3 protein. A D gene is named only where the DNA matches it firmly. Not every row has a clone size; where given, it reads once, few, many or a size class.

J gene: TRBJ1-1
D gene: .
clone size: .
V gene: TRBV7-6
CDR3 DNA: TGTGCCAGCAGCCCTCGGCTGAACACTGAAGCTTTCTTT
CDR3 protein: CASSPRLNTEAFF

J gene: TRBJ2-1
D gene: .
clone size: few
V gene: TRBV11-2
CDR3 DNA: TGTGCCAGCACCCTCGGGGGTGTCAATGAGCAGTTCTTC
CDR3 protein: CASTLGGVNEQFF

J gene: TRBJ2-1
D gene: .
clone size: .
V gene: TRBV6-1
CDR3 DNA: TGTGCCCTCGGAGCGGGCTCCTACAATGAGCAGTTCTTC
CDR3 protein: CALGAGSYNEQFF

J gene: TRBJ2-5
D gene: TRBD2
clone size: .
V gene: TRBV20-1
CDR3 DNA: TGCAGTGCTAGAGATATCGGGGGGGTCGGGGAGACCCAGTACTTC
CDR3 protein: CSARDIGGVGETQYF

J gene: TRBJ1-2
D gene: .
clone size: few
V gene: TRBV7-2
CDR3 DNA: TGTGCCAGCAGCTTAGGGTGGGAGCCACTCTATGGCTACACCTTC
CDR3 protein: CASSLGWEPLYGYTF

J gene: TRBJ2-1
D gene: .
clone size: .
V gene: TRBV7-3
CDR3 DNA: TGTGCCAGCAGCAAGGGGGGGACTTACAATGAGCAGTTCTTC
CDR3 protein: CASSKGGTYNEQFF

J gene: TRBJ2-1
D gene: TRBD1
clone size: .
V gene: TRBV18
CDR3 DNA: TGTGCCAGCTCCCTGGACAGGGGTATGTTATGGGATGAGCAGTTCTTC
CDR3 protein: CASSLDRGMLWDEQFF

J gene: TRBJ2-7
D gene: .
clone size: few
V gene: TRBV15
CDR3 DNA: TGTGCCACCAGCAGGGACAGAGGCCTGGGGGAGCAGTACTTC
CDR3 protein: CATSRDRGLGEQYF

J gene: TRBJ2-4
D gene: .
clone size: .
V gene: TRBV27
CDR3 DNA: TGTGCCAGCAGTCCTCCCTACAGGGACGAAGGAAACATTCAGTACTTC
CDR3 protein: CASSPPYRDEGNIQYF

J gene: TRBJ2-7
D gene: .
clone size: many
V gene: TRBV7-6
CDR3 DNA: TGTGCCAGCAGCTTATCCCCCGGACTCGCTCACTCCTACGAGCAGTACTTC
CDR3 protein: CASSLSPGLAHSYEQYF

J gene: TRBJ2-3
D gene: TRBD2
clone size: .
V gene: TRBV20-1
CDR3 DNA: TGCAGTGCTAGAGATGAAACTAGCGGGGGGTACACAGATACGCAGTATTTT
CDR3 protein: CSARDETSGGYTDTQYF

J gene: TRBJ2-1
D gene: TRBD1
clone size: .
V gene: TRBV24-1
CDR3 DNA: TGTGCCACCAGTGGAGGGACAGGGCTAGGGTCCTACAATGAGCAGTTCTTC
CDR3 protein: CATSGGTGLGSYNEQFF

J gene: TRBJ2-2
D gene: TRBD1
clone size: .
V gene: TRBV6-1
CDR3 DNA: TGTGCCAGCAACCGACAGGGGGCCACCGGGGAGCTGTTTTTT
CDR3 protein: CASNRQGATGELFF

J gene: TRBJ1-5
D gene: .
clone size: .
V gene: TRBV2
CDR3 DNA: TGTGCCAGCAGTGCTGGGGGCGAGGGCAATCAGCCCCAGCATTTT
CDR3 protein: CASSAGGEGNQPQHF

J gene: TRBJ2-7
D gene: .
clone size: .
V gene: TRBV7-3
CDR3 DNA: TGTGCCAGCAGCTCAGGGGCTGCAACCTACGAGCAGTACTTC
CDR3 protein: CASSSGAATYEQYF

J gene: TRBJ2-7
D gene: .
clone size: .
V gene: TRBV9
CDR3 DNA: TGTGCCAGCAACCGAGGGGGGGGCGAGCAGTACTTC
CDR3 protein: CASNRGGGEQYF

J gene: TRBJ2-6
D gene: TRBD1
clone size: .
V gene: TRBV2
CDR3 DNA: TGTGCCAGCAGTGGTGCCGGGACAGGCGTCTCTGGGGCCAACGTCCTGACTTTC
CDR3 protein: CASSGAGTGVSGANVLTF

J gene: TRBJ1-1
D gene: .
clone size: few
V gene: TRBV19
CDR3 DNA: TGTGCCACCGCTATACAGGGAAACACTGAAGCTTTCTTT
CDR3 protein: CATAIQGNTEAFF

J gene: TRBJ2-3
D gene: .
clone size: many
V gene: TRBV7-8
CDR3 DNA: TGTGCCAGCAGCTTAGCGGGGCTGGGATTCACAGATACGCAGTATTTT
CDR3 protein: CASSLAGLGFTDTQYF

J gene: TRBJ2-1
D gene: TRBD1
clone size: .
V gene: TRBV5-5
CDR3 DNA: TGTGCCAGCAGCCCCGGACAGGGGAGCGACAATGAGCAGTTCTTC
CDR3 protein: CASSPGQGSDNEQFF

J gene: TRBJ2-3
D gene: .
clone size: .
V gene: TRBV6-2/TRBV6-3
CDR3 DNA: TGTGCCAGCAGCTCATCCGCAGCGACCACAGATACGCAGTATTTT
CDR3 protein: CASSSSAATTDTQYF

J gene: TRBJ1-2
D gene: .
clone size: .
V gene: TRBV12-3/TRBV12-4
CDR3 DNA: TGTGCCAGCAGTTTTCCCAGTAACTATGGCTACACCTTC
CDR3 protein: CASSFPSNYGYTF

J gene: TRBJ2-3
D gene: TRBD1
clone size: many
V gene: TRBV7-6
CDR3 DNA: TGTGCCAGTACGACAGGGGGAGCAGATACGCAGTATTTT
CDR3 protein: CASTTGGADTQYF